The T cell receptor (beta chain) under discussion was sequenced for a study of blood T cells in healthy people across ages. Germline trimming cut 5 bases from V and 2 bases from J; bases unmatched to any gene: 7. The CDR3 spans 15 residues. Per the germline V gene, CDR1 is MNHEY and CDR2 is SVGAGI. The study, taken as a whole, reports: The recorded TCR beta diversity per million T cells decreased in a roughly linear manner with age.

The use of a sample-barcoded 5' primer and a J-beta primer mix characterized a second PCR of about 7 to 12 cycles. Through a template-switch adaptor with 12 random nucleotides, each cDNA molecule received a tag. Each CDR3 protein is one row after TCRdb ran MiXCR on the 5' RACE reads. This sample has 1.4 million or so distinct CDR3 sequences, with under 55% found just once. No fewer than 7 million PBMCs went into each sample. To note about this clonotype: The target antigen is unknown.

The sequence was obtained from a young woman in good health. The sequencing input was blood. V and J are TRBV6-5 and TRBJ2-3; 7 bases agree with TRBD1. CDR3 amino acids: CASSMGQYNTDTQYF. In DNA form, the CDR3 reads TGTGCCAGCAGTATGGGACAGTACAACACAGATACGCAGTATTTT.